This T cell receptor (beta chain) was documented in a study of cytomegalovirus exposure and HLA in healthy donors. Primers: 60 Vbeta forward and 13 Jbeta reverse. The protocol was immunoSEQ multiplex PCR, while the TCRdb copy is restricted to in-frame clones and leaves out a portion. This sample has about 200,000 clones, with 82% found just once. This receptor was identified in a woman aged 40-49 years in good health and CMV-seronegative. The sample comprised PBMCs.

The CDR3 sequence: CASRDSNTGELFF. CDR3 DNA sequence: TGTGCCAGCAGGGACAGCAACACCGGGGAGCTGTTTTTT. The chain couples TRBV28 to TRBJ2-2; weak D call: TRBD1 (6 bases). The CDR3 sequence is 13 residues long. Germline CDR1 and CDR2: MDHEN and SYDVKM. V lost 6 bases, J lost 2 bases, and 7 bases lay in between.